The 11 T cell receptor beta chains listed next were all sequenced from one sample in a study of CD8 T cells in Susac syndrome. RNA totalling about 0.5 to 1 ug underwent reverse transcription with random hexamers. From the immunoSEQ multiplex PCR reads, TCRdb called clonotypes with MiXCR, one entry per CDR3 protein. The table records over 150,000 distinct CDR3 sequences, 90% to 95% of them present only once. What was sequenced was CD4+ T cells from PBMCs. These receptors were taken from a human donor with multiple sclerosis.

The rearrangement joins TRBV30 to TRBJ1-4; D possibly corresponds to TRBD1 (5 bases). Trimming shortened V by 3 bases and J by 8 bases, and 10 bases separated the two germline ends. Germline lookup yields CDR1 GTSNPN and CDR2 SVGIG (reference sequence). The CDR3 consists of 12 residues. The CDR3 DNA sequence: TGTGCCTGGAGGGGGGATAAAGAAAAACTGTTTTTT. This gives the protein CAWRGDKEKLFF.

In nucleotides, the CDR3 is TGCGCCAGCAGCCCGATGGGACAGCCGACCTACGAGCAGTACTTC. It codes for CASSPMGQPTYEQYF. The rearrangement joins TRBV5-1 to TRBJ2-7; the match to TRBD1 covers 7 bases. Losses at the gene ends were 4 bases for V and 2 bases for J; bases not matched to a gene: 9. The CDR3 is 15 amino acids. The germline CDR1 and CDR2 sequences are SGHRS and YFSETQ.

This chain connects TRBV9 to TRBJ2-2; D is possibly TRBD2 (6 bases). Trimming shortened V by 7 bases and J by 0 bases, and 13 bases separated the two germline ends. Germline-derived CDR1 and CDR2 are SGDLS and YYNGEE. The CDR3 spans 15 residues. CDR3 sequence (DNA): TGTGCCAGCGGTAGCGGACTGACGAACACCGGGGAGCTGTTTTTT. This gives the protein CASGSGLTNTGELFF.

V and J are TRBV27 and TRBJ2-7; D remains unclear. Germline loops: CDR1 MNHEY, CDR2 SMNVEV (reference sequence). This CDR3 has 12 residues. V lost 8 bases and J 2 bases, leaving 10 bases between the germline ends. The CDR3 loop is CASLNVTYEQYF. The CDR3 coding sequence is TGTGCCAGCTTGAATGTGACCTACGAGCAGTACTTC.

V is TRBV20-1 and J is TRBJ2-7; 9 bases map to TRBD1. The CDR3 totals 14 residues. The trim removed 5 bases at V and 5 bases at J, leaving 10 bases unmatched. Germline V gives CDR1 DFQATT, CDR2 SNEGSKA (reference sequence). CDR3 sequence: CSARPGQGKNEQYF. CDR3 nucleotides: TGCAGTGCTCGACCGGGACAGGGAAAAAACGAGCAGTACTTC.

The gene calls are TRBV20-1 and TRBJ2-3; 12 nucleotides match TRBD2. Germline V gene data show CDR1 as DFQATT and CDR2 as SNEGSKA (reference sequence). CDR3 length: 17 residues. V lost 1 base to trimming and J lost 0 bases; unmatched junction nucleotides: 5. CDR3 region: CSARGLAGVPSTDTQYF. DNA of the CDR3: TGCAGTGCTAGAGGACTAGCGGGGGTTCCTAGCACAGATACGCAGTATTTT.

The chain is built from TRBV12-3 or TRBV12-4 and TRBJ2-5; D unclear. Deletions cut 8 bases from V and 4 bases from J, with 8 bases between. This CDR3 is built from 11 residues. CDR3 sequence: CASLVAETQYF. The CDR3 DNA reads TGTGCCAGCCTTGTGGCAGAGACCCAGTACTTC.

This chain connects TRBV27 to TRBJ2-3; 7 bases map to TRBD2. CDR1 MNHEY and CDR2 SMNVEV come from the germline V gene (reference sequence). This CDR3 comprises 15 residues. The trim removed 8 bases at V and 2 bases at J, leaving 10 bases unmatched. CDR3 nucleotides: TGTGCCAGCGCACGCGGCGGGGGAATCACAGATACGCAGTATTTT. It translates to CASARGGGITDTQYF.

The rearrangement joins TRBV12-3 or TRBV12-4 to TRBJ1-5; D uncertain. With 5 bases removed from V and 0 bases from J, the gap between germline ends came to 8 bases. The CDR3 has 14 amino acids. The CDR3 is CASSQEYSNQPQHF. Here the CDR3 DNA reads TGTGCCAGCAGTCAGGAATATAGCAATCAGCCCCAGCATTTT.

The CDR3 nucleotides read TGTGCCAGCTCACAGGGGACCGCCGTTAACTATGGCTACACCTTC. Translation: CASSQGTAVNYGYTF. The V and J genes are TRBV18 and TRBJ1-2; TRBD1 is a possible D gene (5 bases). Germline V gene sequence: CDR1 KGHSH, CDR2 LQKENI. V lost 4 bases and J lost 1, with 13 bases in between. This CDR3 spans 15 amino acids.

The chain joins TRBV20-1 to TRBJ1-5, with D possibly TRBD1 on 5 matching bases. Trimming left V 0 bases short and J 7 bases short, with 10 bases between. CDR1 and CDR2 from the germline V gene are DFQATT and SNEGSKA (reference sequence). This CDR3 is 13 amino acids long. CDR3 sequence reads: CSARDRAKQPQHF. CDR3 DNA sequence: TGCAGTGCTAGAGACAGGGCTAAGCAGCCCCAGCATTTT.